This TCR beta chain derives from a study of read filtering for tumor transcriptome and immune sequencing. Findings and caveats of the study: IR-seq captured clonotypes deeper and more reliably than RNA-seq. Without single-read clonotypes, shared clonotype proportions correlated more between IR-seq and RNA-seq.

Sampling of bone marrow took place during active disease in every patient. Germline CDR1 and CDR2: MNHEY and SMNVEV (reference sequence). This CDR3 comprises 13 residues. Trimming removed 6 bases from V and 1 base from J, with 9 bases in between. This clonotype is termed medium-sized (0.01 to 0.1%). The antigen is not known. From roughly 400 ng of RNA, a library with molecular barcoded alpha/delta and beta/gamma adaptors was made. TCRdb processed the reads anew with MiXCR; each CDR3 protein has one entry. Found here are about 50,000 distinct CDR3 sequences, roughly 20% of them singletons; the top ten hold around two fifths.

The rearrangement joins TRBV27 to TRBJ1-1; D is undetermined. The receptor's source is a donor aged 40 or over with multiple myeloma. Sequenced material: a population of CD138-negative cells sorted from bone marrow. The CDR3 sequence: CASSLKWNTEAFF. Here the CDR3 DNA reads TGTGCCAGCAGCTTGAAGTGGAACACTGAAGCTTTCTTT.